The present T cell receptor (beta chain) was sequenced within a study of PD-1 blockade in classical Hodgkin lymphoma. The CDR3 has 15 amino acids. Trimming stripped 9 bases from V and 2 bases from J, with 17 bases between. CDR1 and CDR2 from the germline V gene are LNHDA and SQIVND (reference sequence). As for this clone: Its antigen is unknown.

With no exception, relapse followed autologous stem cell transplantation in all patients, and brentuximab vedotin exposure varied. TCRdb keeps only in-frame clones here, not all; method: immunoSEQ multiplex PCR. This table has 46,000 or so clones, around 80% appearing once. Whole-study results and caveats: Similar baseline diversity was found in complete responders and newly diagnosed patients.

This TCR was sampled from a human donor with classical Hodgkin lymphoma. Specimen: peripheral blood mononuclear cells (PBMCs), collected before the second cycle of nivolumab. The chain has TRBV19 and TRBJ1-5; D is unresolved. CDR3 in amino acids: CASTLLGRGNQPQHF. For the CDR3, the DNA is TGTGCCAGCACCCTACTCGGGAGGGGCAATCAGCCCCAGCATTTT.